Presented here are 4 T cell receptor beta chains from one specimen sequenced in a study of T cell responses to AZD1222 COVID-19 vaccine (dated by TCRdb to the early 2020s). The sample's time point label, decoded: baseline before first vaccination. This sample's treatment or condition label indicates: meningococcal conjugate vaccine given as trial control. The receptor library was made with the immunoSEQ multiplex PCR assay. Here the immuneACCESS table is served through TCRdb, limited to in-frame sequences with V and J called. Missing clones are a known gap in these copies; in checked studies unresolved V genes cover under half, and the rest lacks a known reason. Here the sample has some 150,000 clones; roughly 80% occur a single time. 3.5% to 5% of the sample is held by the ten biggest clonotypes. This specimen consisted of peripheral blood, obtained on day 0 of MenACWY control vaccination. These receptor sequences come from an adult in good health.

V and J are TRBV5-4 and TRBJ2-4; D remains unclear. Trimming cost V 0 bases and J 0 bases, with 10 bases left between them. CDR3 size: 16 residues. CDR1 and CDR2 (germline): SGHNT, YYREEE (reference sequence). The CDR3 DNA reads TGTGCCAGCAGCTTGGGGTCAGACCTAGCCAAAAACATTCAGTACTTC. Its translation is CASSLGSDLAKNIQYF.

J is TRBJ2-5 and V is TRBV5-6, with TRBD2 matching over 13 bases. CDR1 SGHDT and CDR2 YYEEEE come from the germline V gene. Trimming at V came to 6 bases and at J to 5 bases, leaving 4 bases not matched to a gene. The CDR3 extends over 14 amino acids. Here the CDR3 reads CASKTSGGAETQYF. DNA for the CDR3: TGTGCCAGCAAAACTAGCGGGGGGGCTGAGACCCAGTACTTC. The complete variable domain, with remaining parts taken from reference TRBV5-6 and TRBJ2-5, reads DAGVTQSPTHLIKTRGQQVTLRCSPKSGHDTVSWYQQALGQGPQFIFQYYEEEERQRGNFPDRFSGHQFPNYSSELNVNALLLGDSALYLCASKTSGGAETQYFGPGTRLLVL.

V gene TRBV5-1 combines with J gene TRBJ2-1; 16 bases agree with TRBD2. V lost 4 bases and J lost 6; bases outside the gene matches: 10. Germline V gene data show CDR1 as SGHRS and CDR2 as YFSETQ. This CDR3 comprises 18 residues. The DNA of the CDR3 is TGCGCCAGCAGCCCCAGTCCCGGGACTAGCGGGGGGGCCAATGAGCAGTTCTTC. Translating gives CASSPSPGTSGGANEQFF.

In its sample, this clone was seen many times. The chain recombines TRBV7-9 with TRBJ1-3; D is unclear. Germline loops: CDR1 SEHNR, CDR2 FQNEAQ (reference sequence). The germline V and J ends were trimmed by 3 bases and 12 bases, with 12 bases remaining between them. This CDR3 region has 12 residues. The CDR3 spells CASSFEGRNIYF. The CDR3 DNA is TGTGCCAGCAGCTTTGAGGGCAGAAACATATATTTT.